The rows below give T cell receptor beta chains drawn from one sample of a study of T cell responses to AZD1222 COVID-19 vaccine. The method was immunoSEQ multiplex PCR; TCRdb's version includes in-frame clones alone and lacks a portion of them. This sample has some 130,000 clones, with 90% found just once. The sequencing used peripheral blood, collected on day 0 of AZD1222 vaccination. Receptor source: an adult in good health. The CDR3 runs from the conserved cysteine through the conserved F or W. A D gene is named only where the DNA matches it firmly. Size tells how often a clone was seen (once, few, many) or the class of an expanded clone, and some rows leave it out.

NA | TRBJ1-2 | TRBV7-9 | NA | TGTGCCACTACAGGGTGGGATGGCTACACCTTC | CATTGWDGYTF
once | TRBJ1-6 | TRBV7-2 | NA | TGTGCCAGCAGCACCCGGGCCTTTAGCCCCCTCCACTTT | CASSTRAFSPLHF
NA | TRBJ2-7 | TRBV18 | NA | TGTGCCAGCTCACCACCTTCGACAGGCCCCTACGAGCAGTACTTC | CASSPPSTGPYEQYF
NA | TRBJ1-4 | TRBV9 | NA | TGTGCCAGCAGCGTAGACTGGGGGTCAGGTGAAAAACTGTTTTTT | CASSVDWGSGEKLFF
many | TRBJ2-3 | TRBV6-2/TRBV6-3 | NA | TGTGCCAGCAGTAGGGGACGGGAGACAGATACGCAGTATTTT | CASSRGRETDTQYF
once | TRBJ1-1 | TRBV7-3 | TRBD1 | TGTGCCAGCAGCCGGGGGACAGCTTCAACTGAAGCTTTCTTT | CASSRGTASTEAFF
once | TRBJ2-2 | TRBV11-2 | NA | TGTGCCAGCAGCCTAATCCCCTGGTATTTGGGCGGGGAGCTGTTTTTT | CASSLIPWYLGGELFF
NA | TRBJ1-4 | TRBV28 | NA | TGTGCCAGTTCTAGGGGGACTAATGAAAAACTGTTTTTT | CASSRGTNEKLFF
NA | TRBJ1-1 | TRBV7-9 | NA | TGTGCCAGCAGCTTAGTGATTGAAGCTTTCTTT | CASSLVIEAFF
NA | TRBJ1-2 | TRBV5-8 | NA | TGTGCCAGCAGCATCCCCGGGGCTTACTATGGCTACACCTTC | CASSIPGAYYGYTF
NA | TRBJ2-1 | TRBV24-1 | TRBD1 | TGTGCCACCAGTGATCCATACAGGGGACATGAGCAGTTCTTC | CATSDPYRGHEQFF
NA | TRBJ2-5 | TRBV9 | NA | TGTGCCAGCAGTGTGACACAAGAGACCCAGTACTTC | CASSVTQETQYF
NA | TRBJ2-5 | TRBV5-1 | TRBD2 | TGCGCCAGCACTGGCGGGGGAGCCTACCAAGAGACCCAGTACTTC | CASTGGGAYQETQYF
NA | TRBJ1-2 | TRBV29-1 | TRBD1 | TGCAGCGTTGAAGACTCCTGGACAGGGACTCTCTATGGCTACACCTTC | CSVEDSWTGTLYGYTF
NA | TRBJ2-3 | TRBV5-4 | NA | TGTGCCAGCAGCTCTCCCCCAGGCACAGATACGCAGTATTTT | CASSSPPGTDTQYF
NA | TRBJ1-2 | TRBV4-3 | NA | TGCGCCAGCAGCCAAGGGGTACAGGCCTATGGCTACACCTTC | CASSQGVQAYGYTF
NA | TRBJ1-6 | TRBV12-1 | NA | TGTGCCAGCAGCACTGCTACAGGGCAGGGATCACCCCTCCACTTT | CASSTATGQGSPLHF
NA | TRBJ2-1 | TRBV4-1 | NA | TGCGCCAGCAGCCAAGAGGGGGCTCGGAGCGATGAGCAGTTCTTC | CASSQEGARSDEQFF
once | TRBJ2-1 | TRBV7-8 | NA | TGTGCCAGCAGCTTCACAGCGGTCCGGCGCTCCTACAATGAGCAGTTCTTC | CASSFTAVRRSYNEQFF
NA | TRBJ2-1 | TRBV7-8 | TRBD2 | TGTGCCAGCAGCCCCTCAATCGGGGGACTAGCGGGGAATGAGCAGTTCTTC | CASSPSIGGLAGNEQFF
few | TRBJ2-1 | TRBV3-1/TRBV3-2 | TRBD1 | TGTGCCAGCAGCCAAGAAGATGGTGACAGGGTCGATGAGCAGTTCTTC | CASSQEDGDRVDEQFF
NA | TRBJ2-1 | TRBV27 | NA | TGTGCCAGCAGTTGGGGGGGGGCTGACAATGAGCAGTTCTTC | CASSWGGADNEQFF
once | TRBJ1-2 | TRBV5-8 | NA | TGTGCCAGCAGTCGGGACACCTTC | CASSRDTF
NA | TRBJ2-1 | TRBV30 | NA | TGTGCCTGGAGTCCCCAGGGTGAGCAGTTCTTC | CAWSPQGEQFF
NA | TRBJ2-5 | TRBV15 | NA | TGTGCCACCAGCAGAGCCCCAGGGTCGGAGGAGACCCAGTACTTC | CATSRAPGSEETQYF
NA | TRBJ2-1 | TRBV7-9 | TRBD1 | TGTGCCAGCAGCCAACGATGGCCCAGACAGGGTATCTACAATGAGCAGTTCTTC | CASSQRWPRQGIYNEQFF
NA | TRBJ1-1 | TRBV11-2 | TRBD1 | TGTGCCAGCAGCCAATATACAGGGGGAACTGAAGCTTTCTTT | CASSQYTGGTEAFF
NA | TRBJ2-5 | TRBV9 | NA | TGTGCCAGCAGCGAGGGAGGTGGCGTTCAAGAGACCCAGTACTTC | CASSEGGGVQETQYF
once | TRBJ1-2 | TRBV6-2/TRBV6-3 | NA | TGTGCCAGCAGTTCCTACTCGGGGGGAGGCTACACCTTC | CASSSYSGGGYTF
NA | TRBJ1-2 | TRBV7-8 | TRBD1 | TGTGCCAGCAGCTTAGGCGACAGGGGGGCCTATGGCTACACCTTC | CASSLGDRGAYGYTF
NA | TRBJ1-3 | TRBV13 | NA | TGTGCCAGCAGCCCCACCTCCGGAAACACCATATATTTT | CASSPTSGNTIYF
NA | TRBJ2-7 | TRBV6-1 | NA | TGTGCCAGCAGTGAAGGACTCCCGGACCTCTACGAGCAGTACTTC | CASSEGLPDLYEQYF
NA | TRBJ1-5 | TRBV19 | NA | TGTGCCAGTAGACGGGGAGGTACCCAGCCCCAGCATTTT | CASRRGGTQPQHF
NA | TRBJ2-3 | TRBV6-4 | TRBD2 | TGTGCCAGCAGTTCGAGCGGGGGGGCCACAGATACGCAGTATTTT | CASSSSGGATDTQYF
NA | TRBJ1-5 | TRBV6-5 | NA | TGTGCCAGCAGAGAGAGGGGTCAGCCCCAGCATTTT | CASRERGQPQHF
NA | TRBJ2-7 | TRBV24-1 | TRBD1 | TGTGCCACATCGTCGGGACAGGGGGACGAGCAGTACTTC | CATSSGQGDEQYF
NA | TRBJ2-7 | TRBV18 | NA | TGTGCCAGCTCACCGACTACGGGGGAGCAGTACTTC | CASSPTTGEQYF
NA | TRBJ2-2 | TRBV30 | NA | TGTGCCTGGAGTGTAGGATTATCCGGGGAGCTGTTTTTT | CAWSVGLSGELFF
NA | TRBJ2-6 | TRBV9 | NA | TGTGCCAGCAGCGAGTCGGGGGCCAACGTCCTGACTTTC | CASSESGANVLTF
NA | TRBJ2-2 | TRBV7-3 | NA | TGTGCCAGCAGGTCGACAGTCACCGGGGAGCTGTTTTTT | CASRSTVTGELFF
NA | TRBJ1-2 | TRBV12-3/TRBV12-4 | NA | TGTGCCAGCACCTTCGACAGTAACTATGGCTACACCTTC | CASTFDSNYGYTF
NA | TRBJ1-2 | TRBV5-1 | NA | TGCGCCAGCAGCCCAGAGGGACCTTCCTATGGCTACACCTTC | CASSPEGPSYGYTF
once | TRBJ1-1 | TRBV5-1 | TRBD1 | TGCGCCAGCAGCTCCAAACAGGGGACGGGGAACACTGAAGCTTTCTTT | CASSSKQGTGNTEAFF
NA | TRBJ2-7 | TRBV28 | NA | TGTGCCAGCAGTTTACCACAATGGTCGGATTACGAGCAGTACTTC | CASSLPQWSDYEQYF
few | TRBJ2-2 | TRBV7-9 | NA | TGTGCCAGCAGCTGGACGGTGAACACCGGGGAGCTGTTTTTT | CASSWTVNTGELFF
NA | TRBJ1-1 | TRBV9 | NA | TGTGCCAGCAGCGTAGTTGGTTCGGGCCGTGAAGCTTTCTTT | CASSVVGSGREAFF